These 22 T cell receptor beta chains were all obtained from the same sample, sequenced in a study of T-cell memory formation after mild COVID-19. MiXCR, run by TCRdb on the 5' RACE reads, gives a single entry per CDR3 protein. The sample includes about 430,000 distinct CDR3 sequences, 20% to 25% seen only once; the top ten take around 8.8%. The specimen was PBMCs or a T cell subset sorted from them (not recorded which). The receptor source for this set is an adult woman who had mild COVID-19 (a few samples of this study predate the infection). Cell type and time point are not known.

This clonotype was seen many times. The chain couples TRBV27 to TRBJ1-6; D is perhaps TRBD1 (5 bases). This CDR3 comprises 14 residues. Per the germline V gene, CDR1 is MNHEY and CDR2 is SMNVEV (reference sequence). Trimming pared 1 base from V and 8 bases from J, leaving 9 bases between. CDR3 in DNA: TGTGCCAGCAGTTTATTCTTGGGGGATTCACCCCTCCACTTT. Translating gives CASSLFLGDSPLHF.

The chain joins TRBV30 to TRBJ2-1; D gene uncertain. Trimming stripped 0 bases from V and 9 bases from J, with 12 bases between. This CDR3 contains 13 residues. Germline lookup yields CDR1 GTSNPN and CDR2 SVGIG (reference sequence). Here the CDR3 reads CAWSVQGWGEQFF. The CDR3 DNA is TGTGCCTGGAGTGTACAAGGGTGGGGTGAGCAGTTCTTC.

Only a few counts were recorded for this clonotype. The rearrangement uses TRBV2 and TRBJ2-5; D is ambiguous. CDR1 and CDR2 (germline): SNHLY, FYNNEI. With 7 bases removed from V and 3 bases from J, the gap between germline ends came to 6 bases. The CDR3 length is 11 residues. CDR3 amino acids: CASTLKETQYF. CDR3 coding DNA: TGTGCCAGCACATTGAAAGAGACCCAGTACTTC.

The V gene is TRBV6-5, the J gene TRBJ1-6; D not certain. The V end was cut by 4 bases, the J end by 14 bases, with 18 bases between. This CDR3 region has 14 residues. Germline lookup yields CDR1 MNHEY and CDR2 SVGAGI. CDR3 nucleotides: TGTGCCAGCAGTTCCGGCCGGGCCCTTCGGGCCCTCCACTTT. Its translation: CASSSGRALRALHF.

Only one count was recorded for this clonotype. J is TRBJ1-1 and V is TRBV25-1; TRBD1 is a possible D gene (5 bases). Trimming stripped 1 base from V and 5 bases from J, with 17 bases between. The V gene's germline CDR1 is MGHDK and CDR2 SYGVNS. This CDR3 is built from 16 residues. The CDR3 nucleotides are TGTGCCAGCAGTGAATCGGGACGGTCCTCCAAAACTGAAGCTTTCTTT. It codes for CASSESGRSSKTEAFF. Variable domain in full (rest from reference TRBV25-1 and TRBJ1-1): EADIYQTPRYLVIGTGKKITLECSQTMGHDKMYWYQQDPGMELHLIHYSYGVNSTEKGDLSSESTVSRIRTEHFPLTLESARPSHTSQYLCASSESGRSSKTEAFFGQGTRLTVV.

The genes are TRBV6-5 and TRBJ2-5; no firm D call. Trimming pared 0 bases from V and 0 bases from J, leaving 8 bases between. The CDR3 is 15 amino acids. CDR1 and CDR2 (germline): MNHEY, SVGAGI. The CDR3 nucleotides read TGTGCCAGCAGTTACTCGGTGGTGAACCAAGAGACCCAGTACTTC. As protein: CASSYSVVNQETQYF.

This clonotype occurred a few times. The chain carries TRBV6-2 or TRBV6-3 and TRBJ2-1; D tentatively fits TRBD1 or TRBD2 (5 bases each). The CDR3 totals 15 residues. The germline V and J ends were trimmed by 5 bases and 2 bases, with 13 bases remaining between them. From germline, CDR1 is MNHEY and CDR2 SVGEGT. CDR3 bases: TGTGCCAGCAGTACGGGGCCGCCTGCCTACAATGAGCAGTTCTTC. Protein: CASSTGPPAYNEQFF.

The chain recombines TRBV4-1 with TRBJ1-6, with D perhaps matching TRBD1 (6 bases). Germline V gives CDR1 MGHRA, CDR2 YSYEKL. The CDR3 spans 18 residues. Trimming shortened V by 0 bases and J by 13 bases, and 25 bases separated the two germline ends. Written as DNA, the CDR3 is TGCGCCAGCAGCCAAGATGGTTGGGGGGGGCTTGACGGTTCTCCCCTCCACTTT. Protein sequence: CASSQDGWGGLDGSPLHF.

The chain couples TRBV7-9 to TRBJ2-2; D is uncertain. The CDR3 is made up of 15 amino acids. Germline lookup yields CDR1 SEHNR and CDR2 FQNEAQ (reference sequence). The V end lost 0 bases, the J end lost 5 bases, and 10 bases lay between the germline ends. The CDR3: CASSLASPVTGELFF. CDR3 DNA: TGTGCCAGCAGCTTAGCGTCCCCCGTGACCGGGGAGCTGTTTTTT.

This clonotype was picked up a small number of times. The chain joins TRBV7-9 to TRBJ2-3; TRBD2 matches at 8 bases. After removal of 3 bases from V and 0 bases from J, the junction contained 17 bases not matched to a gene. CDR1 and CDR2 (germline): SEHNR, FQNEAQ (reference sequence). This CDR3 is built from 20 residues. CDR3 DNA: TGTGCCAGCAGCTTTTTTTCGTTAAGAGCGGGGGAAACTAGCACAGATACGCAGTATTTT. The encoded protein is CASSFFSLRAGETSTDTQYF.

This rearrangement joins TRBV30 to TRBJ1-5, with unresolved D. Per germline, CDR1 GTSNPN and CDR2 SVGIG (reference sequence). The CDR3 contains 13 residues. V dropped 2 bases and J dropped 5 bases, with 10 bases sitting between them. In nucleotides, the CDR3 is TGTGCCTGGAGTTTAGCTGGGGATCAGCCCCAGCATTTT. As protein: CAWSLAGDQPQHF.

The chain is built from TRBV2 and TRBJ1-2, with 7 bases identical to TRBD1. From germline, CDR1 is SNHLY and CDR2 FYNNEI. This CDR3 has 15 amino acids. V gave up 7 bases and J gave up 2 bases; unmatched junction bases: 10. CDR3 amino acids: CASIRQGSRNYGYTF. The CDR3 DNA reads TGTGCCAGCATTAGACAGGGAAGTCGGAACTATGGCTACACCTTC.

This clonotype showed up just a few times. This chain connects TRBV27 to TRBJ2-2, with TRBD1 matching 7 bases. The ends lost 7 bases at V and 10 bases at J; junction bases unmatched: 9. CDR1 and CDR2 (germline): MNHEY, SMNVEV (reference sequence). This CDR3 region has 13 residues. The CDR3 DNA reads TGTGCCAGCACCCTTAAAGGGGGCGTGGAGCTGTTTTTT. Amino acids: CASTLKGGVELFF.

The rearrangement joins TRBV5-5 to TRBJ2-7, with D possibly called TRBD1 or TRBD2 (5 bases each). Germline V lookup: CDR1 SGHKS, CDR2 YYEKEE (reference sequence). The V end was cut by 1 base, the J end by 2 bases, with 13 bases between. The CDR3 sequence is 15 residues long. In DNA form, the CDR3 reads TGTGCCAGCAGCTTGTTCGGGGCCTCCCCCTACGAGCAGTACTTC. This sequence encodes CASSLFGASPYEQYF.

This chain links TRBV20-1 with TRBJ2-5; TRBD1 aligns across 7 bases. This CDR3 comprises 13 residues. Germline trimming cut 6 bases from V and 4 bases from J; bases unmatched to any gene: 8. Per the germline V gene, CDR1 is DFQATT and CDR2 is SNEGSKA (reference sequence). The CDR3 spells CSAKTGAGETQYF. In nucleotides, the CDR3 is TGCAGTGCCAAAACAGGGGCTGGAGAGACCCAGTACTTC.

This clonotype has just a few counts. This chain connects TRBV6-5 to TRBJ1-1; maybe TRBD1 (5 bases). The CDR3 spans 15 residues. Germline V CDR1 and CDR2: MNHEY, SVGAGI. With 7 bases removed from V and 0 bases from J, the gap between germline ends came to 15 bases. The CDR3 sequence: CASTPSRGLNTEAFF. CDR3 DNA: TGTGCCAGCACTCCATCACGGGGCCTGAACACTGAAGCTTTCTTT.

The genes are TRBV6-5 and TRBJ2-5, with TRBD2 matching over 7 bases. This CDR3 has 18 residues. V dropped 5 bases and J dropped 0; count of bases not matched to a gene: 15. Germline V gene lookup returns CDR1 MNHEY and CDR2 SVGAGI. CDR3 coding DNA: TGTGCCAGCAGTCTACATAGCGGGCCGTTACCGTACCAAGAGACCCAGTACTTC. Amino acid sequence: CASSLHSGPLPYQETQYF.

This clonotype has a handful of counts. The chain carries TRBV30 and TRBJ2-3, with D tentatively TRBD1 (6 bases). The V gene's germline CDR1 is GTSNPN and CDR2 SVGIG (reference sequence). The length of the CDR3 is 17 residues. V gave up 2 bases and J gave up 2 bases, with 20 bases separating them. CDR3: CAWSKPGQITNTDTQYF. Written as DNA, the CDR3 is TGTGCCTGGAGTAAACCGGGACAAATTACCAACACAGATACGCAGTATTTT.

This clonotype has only a few counts. The V and J genes are TRBV12-3 or TRBV12-4 and TRBJ1-1, with D maybe TRBD1 (6 bases). There are 16 residues in the CDR3. Trimming removed 6 bases from V and 4 bases from J, with 21 bases in between. CDR3 loop: CASSLGGGIESTEAFF. The DNA of the CDR3 is TGTGCCAGCAGCCTGGGGGGGGGCATAGAGAGCACTGAAGCTTTCTTT.

The chain combines TRBV7-2 with TRBJ2-7, with D unclear. The CDR3 runs 16 residues. The germline gives CDR1 SGHTA, CDR2 FQGNSA. V was pared by 1 base and J by 5 bases, with 18 bases between. The CDR3 sequence: CASSLDGSYRGHEQYF. In nucleotides, the CDR3 is TGTGCCAGCAGCTTAGATGGGTCCTACCGAGGACACGAGCAGTACTTC.

This clonotype was seen a few times. V gene TRBV7-2 combines with J gene TRBJ2-2; maybe TRBD2 (5 bases). There are 14 residues in the CDR3. Trimming took off 3 bases at V and 5 bases at J, with 10 bases between the two ends. CDR1 and CDR2 from the germline V gene are SGHTA and FQGNSA. The CDR3 region has the DNA TGTGCCAGCAGCTTTAGGTCGGGAACCGGGGAGCTGTTTTTT. Translation gives CASSFRSGTGELFF. Using reference TRBV7-2 and TRBJ2-2 for the parts outside the CDR3, the full variable domain is GAGVSQSPSNKVTEKGKDVELRCDPISGHTALYWYRQSLGQGLEFLIYFQGNSAPDKSGLPSDRFSAERTGGSVSTLTIQRTQQEDSAVYLCASSFRSGTGELFFGEGSRLTVL.

This clonotype has only a few counts. This rearrangement joins TRBV4-2 to TRBJ2-2, with D uncertain. The germline V and J ends were trimmed by 8 bases and 7 bases, with 5 bases remaining between them. CDR1 is LGHNA, CDR2 YNFKEQ, per germline. This CDR3 region has 10 residues. Here the CDR3 DNA reads TGTGCCAGCGGAGTCGGGGAGCTGTTTTTT. Amino acids: CASGVGELFF.